A single sample is the source of the 17 T cell receptor beta chains below, sequenced in a study of Ad26.COV2.S vaccination and SARS-CoV-2 variants (dated by TCRdb to the early 2020s). The time point label here, explained by the study, means: individuals recovered from natural SARS-CoV-2 infection. The library was obtained by the immunoSEQ multiplex PCR assay. TCRdb provides this immuneACCESS table in a form limited to in-frame rearrangements. Some clones are lacking; in checked studies, under half of them reflect an unresolved V gene, and why the rest are absent is not known. This sample holds about 140,000 clones; 75% to 90% were observed only once. Of the sample, around 5.1% is held by the ten largest clones. The specimen comprised peripheral blood, sampled after recovery from COVID-19. All receptors come from a human donor who had recovered from COVID-19.

In this sample, this clone turned up a few times. This chain joins TRBV6-2 or TRBV6-3 and TRBJ2-7; D not resolved. The CDR3 runs 12 residues. Trimming left V 1 base short and J 3 bases short, with 4 bases between. Germline CDR1 reads MNHEY; CDR2 reads SVGEGT. The CDR3 sequence is CASSYFSYEQYF. The DNA of the CDR3 is TGTGCCAGCAGTTACTTTAGCTACGAGCAGTACTTC.

The chain links TRBV7-9 to TRBJ2-3; tentative D call: TRBD1 (6 bases). The CDR3 is made up of 16 amino acids. V was clipped by 4 bases and J by 5 bases, with 19 bases between them. Germline lookup yields CDR1 SEHNR and CDR2 FQNEAQ (reference sequence). The DNA for the CDR3 is TGTGCCAGCAGCTCTCCGAAAGGGGGTGTATTAGATACGCAGTATTTT. Protein: CASSSPKGGVLDTQYF.

The V call is TRBV4-1, the J call TRBJ1-1; 7 bases are a match to TRBD1. The CDR3 extends over 19 amino acids. Germline assignment: CDR1 MGHRA and CDR2 YSYEKL. Trimming at V came to 0 bases and at J to 7 bases, leaving 20 bases not matched to a gene. The CDR3 loop reads CASSQDLGWAGGRWGEAFF. The CDR3, as DNA: TGCGCCAGCAGCCAAGATTTGGGGTGGGCAGGGGGAAGGTGGGGTGAAGCTTTCTTT.

This sequence joins TRBV28 and TRBJ1-6; D call uncertain. This CDR3 contains 15 residues. Trimming pared 6 bases from V and 6 bases from J, leaving 15 bases between. From germline, CDR1 is MDHEN and CDR2 SYDVKM. As DNA, the CDR3 is TGTGCCAGCAGCCTTGAGACGGCAGGTAATTCACCCCTCCACTTT. It is translated as CASSLETAGNSPLHF.

The rearrangement joins TRBV7-2 to TRBJ1-2, with 7 bases that match TRBD1. The CDR3 is 13 amino acids. V shed 5 bases, J shed 7 bases, and the junction held 7 bases outside the gene matches. Germline-derived CDR1 and CDR2 are SGHTA and FQGNSA. The CDR3 here is CASSADRVGGYTF. The DNA of the CDR3 is TGTGCCAGCAGCGCTGACAGGGTGGGTGGCTACACCTTC.

The rearrangement joins TRBV2 to TRBJ1-5, with D possibly matching TRBD1 (5 bases). Germline V gene lookup returns CDR1 SNHLY and CDR2 FYNNEI. The CDR3 runs 13 residues. The V and J ends lost 8 bases and 2 bases respectively, with 10 bases between them. CDR3 protein: CASGRDGNQPQHF. In DNA, the CDR3 is TGTGCCAGCGGCAGGGATGGCAATCAGCCCCAGCATTTT.

The rearrangement links TRBV7-6 to TRBJ2-7, with 9 bases identical to TRBD1. Per the germline V gene, CDR1 is SGHVS and CDR2 is FNYEAQ. The trim removed 1 base at V and 5 bases at J, leaving 6 bases unmatched. There are 15 residues in the CDR3. CDR3 bases: TGTGCCAGCAGCTTAGTGGGACAGGGAAAGAACGAGCAGTACTTC. It yields the protein CASSLVGQGKNEQYF.

This clone has ten or more counts. This chain uses TRBV7-8 with TRBJ2-7; D remains ambiguous. CDR1 is SGHVS, CDR2 FQNEAQ, per germline. CDR3 length: 12 residues. The germline V and J ends were trimmed by 3 bases and 3 bases, with 6 bases remaining between them. The CDR3, as DNA: TGTGCCAGCAGCTTGTACAACTACGAGCAGTACTTC. As protein: CASSLYNYEQYF.

V and J are TRBV5-1 and TRBJ1-2; D gene unclear. There are 15 residues in the CDR3. V gave up 0 bases and J gave up 0 bases, with 9 bases separating them. The germline gives CDR1 SGHRS, CDR2 YFSETQ. CDR3 nucleotide sequence: TGCGCCAGCAGCTTGGATGGAGTAGCTAACTATGGCTACACCTTC. This codes for CASSLDGVANYGYTF.

The CDR3 region has the DNA TGCGCCAGCAGCTTGACTAGCGGGGGCGGGGAGCTGTTTTTT. Protein product: CASSLTSGGGELFF. The J gene is TRBJ2-2, the V gene TRBV5-1; 11 bases match TRBD2. V trimming: 1 base; J trimming: 7 bases; junction bases outside the gene matches: 0. Germline CDR1 is SGHRS and CDR2 is YFSETQ. CDR3 size: 14 residues.

The gene calls are TRBV18 and TRBJ1-2; TRBD1 is a possible D gene (6 bases). CDR1 and CDR2 from the germline V gene are KGHSH and LQKENI. The CDR3 covers 16 residues. V was cut by 3 bases and J by 0 bases, with 14 bases left in between. The CDR3: CASSPSGTRTNYGYTF. The DNA of the CDR3 is TGTGCCAGCTCACCTTCCGGGACACGGACTAACTATGGCTACACCTTC.

A single count supports this clone. V is TRBV3-1 (or the pseudogene TRBV3-2) and J is TRBJ1-2; 7 nucleotides align to TRBD1. The CDR3 is 15 residues long. Germline V gene data show CDR1 as LGHDT and CDR2 as YNNKEL (reference sequence). The ends lost 1 base at V and 4 bases at J; junction bases unmatched: 6. The CDR3 region is CASSQGATGVYGYTF. CDR3 DNA sequence: TGTGCCAGCAGCCAAGGGGCTACAGGGGTCTATGGCTACACCTTC.

The chain employs TRBV18 and TRBJ2-3, with no clear D. The length of the CDR3 is 16 residues. Looked up from germline, CDR1 is KGHSH and CDR2 is LQKENI. V was shortened by 3 bases and J by 2 bases, with 15 bases between the two germline ends. CDR3 nucleotide sequence: TGTGCCAGCTCACCCACAGAATACCCCTCCACAGATACGCAGTATTTT. Its translation: CASSPTEYPSTDTQYF.

The chain carries TRBV11-2 and TRBJ1-1; D is unclear. The CDR3 is 17 residues long. The germline V and J ends were trimmed by 1 base and 8 bases, with 23 bases remaining between them. Germline lookup yields CDR1 SGHAT and CDR2 FQNNGV. This CDR3 reads CASSLVTPHRSAKEAFF. The CDR3 DNA reads TGTGCCAGCAGCTTAGTAACCCCCCACAGATCGGCCAAGGAAGCTTTCTTT.

The chain is built from TRBV7-2 and TRBJ2-7; 8 bases agree with TRBD1. Germline CDR1 and CDR2: SGHTA and FQGNSA. This CDR3 has 15 amino acids. Losses at the gene ends were 1 base for V and 3 bases for J; bases not matched to a gene: 5. The DNA of the CDR3 is TGTGCCAGCAGCTTAGGGACAGGGATAATCTACGAGCAGTACTTC. Amino acid sequence: CASSLGTGIIYEQYF. The whole variable domain, remainder taken from reference TRBV7-2 and TRBJ2-7, is GAGVSQSPSNKVTEKGKDVELRCDPISGHTALYWYRQSLGQGLEFLIYFQGNSAPDKSGLPSDRFSAERTGGSVSTLTIQRTQQEDSAVYLCASSLGTGIIYEQYFGPGTRLTVT.

The V gene is TRBV6-5, the J gene TRBJ2-7; D gene ambiguous. The length of the CDR3 is 14 residues. The germline V gene has CDR1 MNHEY and CDR2 SVGAGI. Trimming cost V 4 bases and J 1 base, with 11 bases left between them. The CDR3: CASSFTPQSYEQYF. Written as DNA, the CDR3 is TGTGCCAGCAGTTTCACCCCGCAGTCCTACGAGCAGTACTTC.

The rearrangement links TRBV7-9 to TRBJ2-7, with a tentative D call TRBD1 (6 bases). V was pared by 5 bases and J by 5 bases, with 16 bases between. This CDR3 region has 14 residues. Germline CDR1 SEHNR, CDR2 FQNEAQ (reference sequence). DNA of the CDR3: TGTGCCAGCAGCCTAAGGCAGGGGAGCCACGAGCAGTACTTC. This codes for CASSLRQGSHEQYF.